This T cell receptor beta chain is from a study of shared clonotypes between healthy human individuals. Notes on the study in general: It was only blood that was sampled, and tissue repertoires likely differ. Clonotype sharing across four donors was observed for about 4.8% of naive CD4 clonotypes.

The CDR3 totals 15 residues. V was trimmed by 2 bases and J by 1 base, leaving 12 bases between them. The assay ran at deep level. The protocol was immunoSEQ multiplex PCR, while the TCRdb copy is restricted to in-frame clones and leaves out a portion. The sample gives 2 million or so clones, 95% of which show up once; approximately 0.13% is in the top ten. Comment on this clone: Its antigen is as yet unknown.

The rearrangement uses TRBV23-1 and TRBJ2-7; tentatively, D is TRBD2 (6 bases). TRBV23-1 is an ORF for which the function is uncertain. The receptor comes from a man aged 18 to 35 in good health. Material for sequencing was naive CD4+ T cells sorted from blood. Documented subset: CD45RA+ positively selected. CDR3 bases: TGCGCCAGCAGTCAACGGAGGGATTTGTCCTACGAGCAGTACTTC. It codes for CASSQRRDLSYEQYF.